The 8 T cell receptor beta chains below come from one sample, sequenced in a study of shared clonotypes between healthy human individuals. CD45RO-negative, CCR7-selected cells formed the naive CD8 fraction, which excluded terminally differentiated effector memory CD45RA+ cells. Data came from immunoSEQ multiplex PCR; TCRdb stores just in-frame clones and leaves some out. The table shows some 2 million clones, with about 95% occurring only once. Sequencing used naive CD8+ T cells sorted from blood. These receptors all stem from a man between 18 and 35 years old in good health.

The chain is built from TRBV5-8 and TRBJ2-3; 7 bases line up with TRBD1. Unmatched junction bases numbered 8, after V lost 1 base and J lost 6 bases. This CDR3 is built from 15 residues. The germline V gene has CDR1 SGHTS and CDR2 YDEGEE. As DNA, the CDR3 is TGTGCCAGCAGCTTGAAGGGGGCAATGGAGGATACGCAGTATTTT. Encoded protein: CASSLKGAMEDTQYF.

V and J are TRBV4-3 and TRBJ2-5; D uncertain. Trimming shortened V by 1 base and J by 4 bases, and 7 bases separated the two germline ends. Germline V gene lookup returns CDR1 LGHNA and CDR2 YSLEER. This CDR3 has 13 amino acids. The CDR3 sequence: CASSQGGSETQYF. The CDR3 region has the DNA TGCGCCAGCAGCCAAGGGGGTTCAGAGACCCAGTACTTC.

This clone was observed a single time. The chain has TRBV7-9 and TRBJ1-1; D is possibly TRBD1 (5 bases). The germline V and J ends were trimmed by 1 base and 7 bases, with 10 bases remaining between them. The germline V gene has CDR1 SEHNR and CDR2 FQNEAQ (reference sequence). The CDR3 runs 13 residues. CDR3 in amino acids: CASSLGPRVEAFF. The CDR3 DNA is TGTGCCAGCAGCTTAGGGCCCAGGGTTGAAGCTTTCTTT.

The V call is TRBV4-1, the J call TRBJ1-5; a weak D match, TRBD1 (6 bases). Germline CDR1 is MGHRA and CDR2 is YSYEKL. The germline V and J ends were trimmed by 1 base and 0 bases, with 13 bases remaining between them. The CDR3 length is 17 residues. The CDR3 region is CASSQGIQTGSNQPQHF. The CDR3 nucleotides read TGCGCCAGCAGCCAAGGCATTCAGACAGGTAGCAATCAGCCCCAGCATTTT.

CDR3 nucleotide sequence: TGTGCCAGCAGTGCAGGGAACACTGAAGCTTTCTTT. This translates into CASSAGNTEAFF. The genes are TRBV7-2 and TRBJ1-1; D unresolved. This CDR3 contains 12 residues. The germline gives CDR1 SGHTA, CDR2 FQGNSA. With 6 bases removed from V and 1 base from J, the gap between germline ends came to 6 bases. The variable domain in full, completed from reference TRBV7-2 and TRBJ1-1, reads GAGVSQSPSNKVTEKGKDVELRCDPISGHTALYWYRQSLGQGLEFLIYFQGNSAPDKSGLPSDRFSAERTGGSVSTLTIQRTQQEDSAVYLCASSAGNTEAFFGQGTRLTVV.

The chain is built from TRBV28 and TRBJ1-2, with D hard to call. Germline CDR1 MDHEN, CDR2 SYDVKM. The CDR3 consists of 14 residues. The V end lost 4 bases, the J end lost 2 bases, and 11 bases lay between the germline ends. CDR3: CASSYGLVNYGYTF. The CDR3 nucleotides are TGTGCCAGCAGTTACGGGTTGGTGAACTATGGCTACACCTTC.

The CDR3 reads CAISDIGGSYTEAFF. DNA for the CDR3: TGTGCCATCAGTGATATTGGGGGCTCGTACACTGAAGCTTTCTTT. V is TRBV10-3 and J is TRBJ1-1, with D perhaps matching TRBD1 (6 bases). Looked up from germline, CDR1 is ENHRY and CDR2 is SYGVKD. The CDR3 consists of 15 residues. V dropped 3 bases and J dropped 3 bases, with 14 bases sitting between them.

V is TRBV19 and J is TRBJ2-7; 8 positions agree with TRBD1. This CDR3 comprises 14 residues. The junction had 6 bases not matched to a gene; V was cut back by 3 bases and J by 5 bases. Looked up from germline, CDR1 is LNHDA and CDR2 is SQIVND (reference sequence). The CDR3, as DNA: TGTGCCAGTAGTATTTCAGGGGGCCCCAACGAGCAGTACTTC. It translates to CASSISGGPNEQYF.